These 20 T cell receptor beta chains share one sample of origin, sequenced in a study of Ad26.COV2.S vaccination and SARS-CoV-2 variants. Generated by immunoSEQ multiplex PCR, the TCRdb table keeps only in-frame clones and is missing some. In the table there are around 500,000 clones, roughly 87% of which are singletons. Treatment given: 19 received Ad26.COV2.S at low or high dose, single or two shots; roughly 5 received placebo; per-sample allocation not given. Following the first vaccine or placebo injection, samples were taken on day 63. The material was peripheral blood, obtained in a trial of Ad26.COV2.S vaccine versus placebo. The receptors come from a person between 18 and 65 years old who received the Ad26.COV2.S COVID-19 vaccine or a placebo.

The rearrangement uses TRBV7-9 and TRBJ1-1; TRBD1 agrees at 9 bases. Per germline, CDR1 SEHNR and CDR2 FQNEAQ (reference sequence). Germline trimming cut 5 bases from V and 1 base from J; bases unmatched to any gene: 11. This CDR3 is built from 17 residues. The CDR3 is CASSPRTTGQGNTEAFF. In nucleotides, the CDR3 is TGTGCCAGCAGCCCAAGGACGACGGGACAGGGGAACACTGAAGCTTTCTTT.

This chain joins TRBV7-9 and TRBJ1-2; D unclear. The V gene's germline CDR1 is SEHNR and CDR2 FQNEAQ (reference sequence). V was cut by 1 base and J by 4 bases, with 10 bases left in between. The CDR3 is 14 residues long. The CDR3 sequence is CASSLDGSPYGYTF. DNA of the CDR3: TGTGCCAGCAGCTTAGATGGCAGCCCCTATGGCTACACCTTC.

The CDR3 sequence: CASSYSSFTYNEQFF. For the CDR3, the DNA is TGTGCCAGCAGTTACAGTAGTTTTACCTACAATGAGCAGTTCTTC. This chain links TRBV6-5 with TRBJ2-1; the D is unclear. Germline assignment: CDR1 MNHEY and CDR2 SVGAGI. Trimming cost V 2 bases and J 2 bases, with 10 bases left between them. The CDR3 is made up of 15 amino acids.

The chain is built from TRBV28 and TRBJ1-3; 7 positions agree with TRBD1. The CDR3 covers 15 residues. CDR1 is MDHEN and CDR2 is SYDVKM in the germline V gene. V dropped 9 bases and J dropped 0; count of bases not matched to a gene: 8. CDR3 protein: CASGQDASSGNTIYF. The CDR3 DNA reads TGTGCCAGTGGACAGGACGCTAGCTCTGGAAACACCATATATTTT.

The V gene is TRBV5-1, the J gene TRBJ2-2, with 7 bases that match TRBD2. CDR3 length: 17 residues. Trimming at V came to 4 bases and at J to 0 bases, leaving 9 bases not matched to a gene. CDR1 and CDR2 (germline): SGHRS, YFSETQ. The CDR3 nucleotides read TGCGCCAGCAGCGCGCTAGTCGGGACTACGAACACCGGGGAGCTGTTTTTT. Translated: CASSALVGTTNTGELFF.

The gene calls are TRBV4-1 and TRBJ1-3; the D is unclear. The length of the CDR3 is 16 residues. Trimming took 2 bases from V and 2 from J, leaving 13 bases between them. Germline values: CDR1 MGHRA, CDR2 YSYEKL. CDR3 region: CASSQYDGPTGNTIYF. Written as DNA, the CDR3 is TGCGCCAGCAGCCAATACGACGGACCAACTGGAAACACCATATATTTT.

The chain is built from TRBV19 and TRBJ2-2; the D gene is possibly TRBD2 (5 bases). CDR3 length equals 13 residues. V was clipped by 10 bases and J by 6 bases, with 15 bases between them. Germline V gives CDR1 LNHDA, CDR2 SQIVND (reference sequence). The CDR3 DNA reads TGTGCCACCTCCCTGCGGGTTTCCGGGGAGCTGTTTTTT. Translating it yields CATSLRVSGELFF.

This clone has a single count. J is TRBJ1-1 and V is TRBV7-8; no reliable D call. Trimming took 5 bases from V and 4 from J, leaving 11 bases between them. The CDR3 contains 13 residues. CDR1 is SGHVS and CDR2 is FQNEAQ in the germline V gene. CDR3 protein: CASSLAMGTEAFF. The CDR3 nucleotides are TGTGCCAGCAGCCTTGCTATGGGCACTGAAGCTTTCTTT.

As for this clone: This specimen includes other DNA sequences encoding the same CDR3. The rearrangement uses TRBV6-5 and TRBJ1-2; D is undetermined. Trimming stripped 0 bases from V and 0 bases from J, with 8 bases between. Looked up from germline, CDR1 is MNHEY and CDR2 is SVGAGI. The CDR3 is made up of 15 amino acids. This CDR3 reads CASSYSGGTNYGYTF. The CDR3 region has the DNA TGTGCCAGCAGTTACTCGGGCGGCACTAACTATGGCTACACCTTC.

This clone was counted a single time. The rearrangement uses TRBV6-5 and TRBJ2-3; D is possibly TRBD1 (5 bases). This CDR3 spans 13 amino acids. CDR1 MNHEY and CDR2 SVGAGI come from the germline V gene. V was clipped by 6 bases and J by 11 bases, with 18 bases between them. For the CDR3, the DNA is TGTGCCAGCAGCCCAATAGGGGTAGCTTTGCAGTATTTT. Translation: CASSPIGVALQYF.

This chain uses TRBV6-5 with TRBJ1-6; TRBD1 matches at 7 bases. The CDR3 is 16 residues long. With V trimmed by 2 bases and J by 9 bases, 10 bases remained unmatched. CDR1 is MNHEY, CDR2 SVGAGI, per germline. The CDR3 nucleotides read TGTGCCAGCAGTTACGTACACAGGGGTGAGGCTTCACCCCTCCACTTT. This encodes CASSYVHRGEASPLHF.

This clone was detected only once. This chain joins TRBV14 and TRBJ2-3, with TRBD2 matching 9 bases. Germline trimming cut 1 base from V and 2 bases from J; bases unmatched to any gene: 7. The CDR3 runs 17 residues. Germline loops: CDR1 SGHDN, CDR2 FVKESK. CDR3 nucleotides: TGTGCCAGCAGCCAAGGGGACCTAGCGGGGTTCACAGATACGCAGTATTTT. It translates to CASSQGDLAGFTDTQYF.

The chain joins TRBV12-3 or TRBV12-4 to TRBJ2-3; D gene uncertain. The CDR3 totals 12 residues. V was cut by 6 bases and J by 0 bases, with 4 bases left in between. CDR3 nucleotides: TGTGCCAGCAGACCTAGCACAGATACGCAGTATTTT. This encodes CASRPSTDTQYF.

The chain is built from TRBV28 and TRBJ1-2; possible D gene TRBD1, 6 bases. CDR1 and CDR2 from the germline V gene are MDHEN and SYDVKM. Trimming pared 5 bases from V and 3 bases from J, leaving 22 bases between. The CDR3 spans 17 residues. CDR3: CASSEGGGGAPHYGYTF. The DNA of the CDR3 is TGTGCCAGCAGTGAAGGGGGTGGGGGGGCACCCCACTATGGCTACACCTTC.

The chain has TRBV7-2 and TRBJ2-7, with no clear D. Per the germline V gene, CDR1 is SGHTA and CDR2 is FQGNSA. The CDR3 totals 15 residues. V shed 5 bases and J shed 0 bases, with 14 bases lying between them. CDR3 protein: CASSPKSRSSYEQYF. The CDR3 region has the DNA TGTGCCAGCAGCCCCAAGTCGCGTAGCTCCTACGAGCAGTACTTC.

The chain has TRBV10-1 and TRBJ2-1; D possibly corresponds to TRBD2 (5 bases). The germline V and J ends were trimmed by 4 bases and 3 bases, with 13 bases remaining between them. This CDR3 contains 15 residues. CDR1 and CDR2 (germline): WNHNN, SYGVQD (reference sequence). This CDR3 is CASSGTQSGYNEQFF. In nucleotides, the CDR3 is TGCGCCAGCAGTGGGACCCAGAGCGGCTACAATGAGCAGTTCTTC.

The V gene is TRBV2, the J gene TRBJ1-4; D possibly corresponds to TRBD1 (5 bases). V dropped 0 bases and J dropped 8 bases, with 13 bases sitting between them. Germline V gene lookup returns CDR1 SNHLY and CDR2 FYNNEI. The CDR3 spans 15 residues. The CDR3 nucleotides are TGTGCCAGCAGTGAAGCGGTTGGGGGTTGGGAAAAACTGTTTTTT. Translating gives CASSEAVGGWEKLFF.

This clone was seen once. The CDR3 region is CASSLELAGITNYGYTF. For the CDR3, the DNA is TGTGCCAGCAGCTTAGAATTGGCAGGCATTACTAACTATGGCTACACCTTC. The chain joins TRBV7-8 to TRBJ1-2; D is uncertain. This CDR3 contains 17 residues. The V end lost 1 base, the J end lost 0 bases, and 15 bases lay between the germline ends. The germline V gene has CDR1 SGHVS and CDR2 FQNEAQ.

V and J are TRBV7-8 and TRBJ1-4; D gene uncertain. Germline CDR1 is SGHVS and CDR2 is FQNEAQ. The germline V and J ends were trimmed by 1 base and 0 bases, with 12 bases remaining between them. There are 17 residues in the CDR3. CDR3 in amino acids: CASSLDAGLATNEKLFF. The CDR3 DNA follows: TGTGCCAGCAGCTTAGATGCAGGTTTGGCAACTAATGAAAAACTGTTTTTT.

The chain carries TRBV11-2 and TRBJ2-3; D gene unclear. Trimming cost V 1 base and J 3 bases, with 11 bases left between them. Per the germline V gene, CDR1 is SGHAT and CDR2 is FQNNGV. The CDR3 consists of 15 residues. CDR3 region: CASSLAFHGTDTQYF. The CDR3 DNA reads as TGTGCCAGCAGCTTAGCTTTTCACGGGACAGATACGCAGTATTTT. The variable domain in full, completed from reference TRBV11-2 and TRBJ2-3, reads EAGVAQSPRYKIIEKRQSVAFWCNPISGHATLYWYQQILGQGPKLLIQFQNNGVVDDSQLPKDRFSAERLKGVDSTLKIQPAKLEDSAVYLCASSLAFHGTDTQYFGPGTRLTVL.